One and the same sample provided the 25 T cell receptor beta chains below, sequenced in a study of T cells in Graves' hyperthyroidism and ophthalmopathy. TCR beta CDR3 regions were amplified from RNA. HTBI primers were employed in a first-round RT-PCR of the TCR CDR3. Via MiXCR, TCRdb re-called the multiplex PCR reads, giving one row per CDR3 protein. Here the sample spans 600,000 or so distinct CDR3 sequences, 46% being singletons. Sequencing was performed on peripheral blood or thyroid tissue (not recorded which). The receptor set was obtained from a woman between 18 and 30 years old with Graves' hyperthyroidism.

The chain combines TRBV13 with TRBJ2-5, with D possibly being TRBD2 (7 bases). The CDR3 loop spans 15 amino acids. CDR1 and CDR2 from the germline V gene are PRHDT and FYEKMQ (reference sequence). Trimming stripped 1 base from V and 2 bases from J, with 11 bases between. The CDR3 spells CASSLAEGGQETQYF. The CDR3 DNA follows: TGTGCCAGCAGCTTAGCAGAGGGGGGGCAAGAGACCCAGTACTTC.

The DNA of the CDR3 is TGTGCCAGCAGTGACCCACGTTCCCTGACAGGGGAGGGAAGTAATGAAAAACTGTTTTTT. It encodes CASSDPRSLTGEGSNEKLFF. This chain connects TRBV6-4 to TRBJ1-4, with 8 bases fitting TRBD1. The CDR3 runs to 20 residues. Germline CDR1 and CDR2: MRHNA and SNTAGT. Germline trimming cut 2 bases from V and 4 bases from J; bases unmatched to any gene: 18.

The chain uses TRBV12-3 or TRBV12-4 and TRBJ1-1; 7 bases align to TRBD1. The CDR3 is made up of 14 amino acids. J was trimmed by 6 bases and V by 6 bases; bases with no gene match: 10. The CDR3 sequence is CASRNHRDSSEAFF. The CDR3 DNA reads TGTGCCAGCAGGAATCACCGGGACAGCTCTGAAGCTTTCTTT.

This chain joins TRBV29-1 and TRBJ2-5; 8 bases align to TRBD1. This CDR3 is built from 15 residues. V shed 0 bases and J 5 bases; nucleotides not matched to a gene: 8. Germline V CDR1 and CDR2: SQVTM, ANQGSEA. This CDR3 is CSVEDQTGDGETQYF. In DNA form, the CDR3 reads TGCAGCGTTGAAGACCAGACAGGGGATGGGGAGACCCAGTACTTC.

The CDR3 DNA is TGTGCCAGCAGCCTTAACCTGCGGGACACCATCGTTGGCTACACCTTC. Its protein product is CASSLNLRDTIVGYTF. The chain joins TRBV7-9 to TRBJ1-2; a possible D gene is TRBD1 (6 bases). CDR1 and CDR2 (germline): SEHNR, FQNEAQ (reference sequence). The V and J ends lost 5 bases and 7 bases respectively, with 23 bases between them. The length of the CDR3 is 16 residues.

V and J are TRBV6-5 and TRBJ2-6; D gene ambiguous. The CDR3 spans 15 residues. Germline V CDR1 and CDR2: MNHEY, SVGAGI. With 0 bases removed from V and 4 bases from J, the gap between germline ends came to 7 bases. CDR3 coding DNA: TGTGCCAGCAGTTACTCTAGGGCCGGGGCCAACGTCCTGACTTTC. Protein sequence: CASSYSRAGANVLTF.

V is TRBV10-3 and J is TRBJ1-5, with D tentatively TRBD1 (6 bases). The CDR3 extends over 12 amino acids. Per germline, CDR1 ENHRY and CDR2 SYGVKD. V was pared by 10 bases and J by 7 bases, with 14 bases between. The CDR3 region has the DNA TGTGCCAGCAACGGGGGCGGCCAGCCCCAGCATTTT. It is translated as CASNGGGQPQHF.

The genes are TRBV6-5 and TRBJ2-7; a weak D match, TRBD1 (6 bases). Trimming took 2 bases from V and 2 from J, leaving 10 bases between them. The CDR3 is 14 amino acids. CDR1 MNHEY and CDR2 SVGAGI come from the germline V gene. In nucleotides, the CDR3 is TGTGCCAGCAGTTACAACAGGGAAACCTACGAGCAGTACTTC. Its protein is CASSYNRETYEQYF.

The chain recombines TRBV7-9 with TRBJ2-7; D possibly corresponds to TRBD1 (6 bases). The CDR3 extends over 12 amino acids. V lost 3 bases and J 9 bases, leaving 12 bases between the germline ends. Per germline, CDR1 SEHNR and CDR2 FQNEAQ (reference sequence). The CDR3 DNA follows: TGTGCCAGCAGCTTGTGGGACACGGGGCAGTACTTC. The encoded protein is CASSLWDTGQYF.

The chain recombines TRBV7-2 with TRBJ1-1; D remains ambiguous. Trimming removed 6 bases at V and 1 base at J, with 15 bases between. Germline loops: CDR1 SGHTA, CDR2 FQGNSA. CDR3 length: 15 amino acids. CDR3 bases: TGTGCCAGCAGTTACCAAGACCTGGCGAACACTGAAGCTTTCTTT. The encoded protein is CASSYQDLANTEAFF.

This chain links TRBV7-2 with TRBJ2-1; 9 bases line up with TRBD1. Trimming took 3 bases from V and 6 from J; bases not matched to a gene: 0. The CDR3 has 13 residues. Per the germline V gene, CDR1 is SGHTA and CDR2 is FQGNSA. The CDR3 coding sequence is TGTGCCAGCAGCTTGGACAGGGGCAATGAGCAGTTCTTC. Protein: CASSLDRGNEQFF.

The CDR3 loop is CASSLGRDSLYTF. DNA of the CDR3: TGTGCCAGCAGCTTAGGCAGGGACAGTCTCTACACCTTC. This chain connects TRBV7-2 to TRBJ1-2; 7 bases agree with TRBD1. J gave up 10 bases and V 1 base, and 6 bases lay outside the gene matches. CDR3 length: 13 residues. Germline lookup yields CDR1 SGHTA and CDR2 FQGNSA.

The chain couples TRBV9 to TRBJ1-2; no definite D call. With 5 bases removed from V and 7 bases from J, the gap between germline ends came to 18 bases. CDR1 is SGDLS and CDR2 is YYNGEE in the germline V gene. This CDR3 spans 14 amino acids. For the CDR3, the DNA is TGTGCCAGCAGTTCTCCTTCCTTGGGTTTTGGCTACACCTTC. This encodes CASSSPSLGFGYTF.

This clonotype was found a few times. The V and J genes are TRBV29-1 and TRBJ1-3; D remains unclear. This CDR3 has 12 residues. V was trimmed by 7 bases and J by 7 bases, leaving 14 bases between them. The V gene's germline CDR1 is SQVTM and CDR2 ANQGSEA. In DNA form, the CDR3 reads TGCAGCGCCTCGCTGCGGTCGAACACCATATATTTT. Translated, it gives CSASLRSNTIYF.

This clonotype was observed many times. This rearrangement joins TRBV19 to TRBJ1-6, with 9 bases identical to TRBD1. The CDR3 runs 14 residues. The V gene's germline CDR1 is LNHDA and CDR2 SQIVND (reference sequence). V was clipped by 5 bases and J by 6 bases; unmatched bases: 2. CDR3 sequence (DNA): TGTGCCAGTAGTTCGGACAGGGGTAATTCACCCCTCCACTTT. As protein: CASSSDRGNSPLHF.

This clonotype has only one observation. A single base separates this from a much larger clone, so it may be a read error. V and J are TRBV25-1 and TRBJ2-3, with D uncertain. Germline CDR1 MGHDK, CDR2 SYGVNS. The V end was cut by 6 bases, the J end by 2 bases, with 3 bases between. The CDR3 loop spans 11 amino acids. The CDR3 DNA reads TGTGCCAGCAGGGACACAGATACGCAGTATTTT. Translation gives CASRDTDTQYF.

CDR3: CSVFLAVGAGELFF. The CDR3 DNA follows: TGCAGCGTTTTTCTAGCGGTAGGGGCCGGGGAGCTGTTTTTT. V and J are TRBV29-1 and TRBJ2-2; 7 positions agree with TRBD2. The CDR3 spans 14 residues. V was clipped by 5 bases and J by 6 bases; unmatched bases: 9. Looked up from germline, CDR1 is SQVTM and CDR2 is ANQGSEA.

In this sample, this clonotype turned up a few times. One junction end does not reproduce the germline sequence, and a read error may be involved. In nucleotides, the CDR3 is TGCAGCGTCGAGGACGGGGATTATCGCTTT. This sequence encodes CSVEDGDYRF. The rearrangement links TRBV29-1 to TRBJ1-1; D gene ambiguous. Germline V CDR1 and CDR2: SQVTM, ANQGSEA. CDR3 size: 10 residues.

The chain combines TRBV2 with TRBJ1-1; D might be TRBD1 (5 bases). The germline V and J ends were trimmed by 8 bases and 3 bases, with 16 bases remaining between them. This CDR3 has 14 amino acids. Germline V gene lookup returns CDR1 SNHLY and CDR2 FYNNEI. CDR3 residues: CASSPRVRDTEAFF. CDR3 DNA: TGTGCCAGCTCGCCCAGGGTGAGGGACACTGAAGCTTTCTTT.

The CDR3 is CASSELRGHQETQYF. The CDR3, as DNA: TGTGCCAGCAGTGAACTCAGGGGACACCAAGAGACCCAGTACTTC. J is TRBJ2-5 and V is TRBV2, with D possibly being TRBD1 (6 bases). The length of the CDR3 is 15 residues. Germline assignment: CDR1 SNHLY and CDR2 FYNNEI. Deletions cut 2 bases from V and 0 bases from J, with 10 bases between.

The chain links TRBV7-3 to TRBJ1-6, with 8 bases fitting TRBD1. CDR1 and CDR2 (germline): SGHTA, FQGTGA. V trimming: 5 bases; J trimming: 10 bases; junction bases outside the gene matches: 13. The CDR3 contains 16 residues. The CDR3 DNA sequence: TGTGCCAGCAGCCCCCGTGCGCAGGGGGCTGGGTCACCCCTCCACTTT. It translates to CASSPRAQGAGSPLHF.

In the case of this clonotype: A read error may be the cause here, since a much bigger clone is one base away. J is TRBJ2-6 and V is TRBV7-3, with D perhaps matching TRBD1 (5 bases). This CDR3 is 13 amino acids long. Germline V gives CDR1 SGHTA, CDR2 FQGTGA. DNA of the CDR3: TGTGCCAGCAGCGATAAAGGGGCCAACGTCCCGACTTTC. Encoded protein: CASSDKGANVPTF.

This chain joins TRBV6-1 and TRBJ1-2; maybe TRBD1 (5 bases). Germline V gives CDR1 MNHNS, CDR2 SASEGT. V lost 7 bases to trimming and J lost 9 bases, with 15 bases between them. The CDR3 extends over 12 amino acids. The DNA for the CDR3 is TGTGCCAGCACCCGAGACAGAGGCAGCTACACCTTC. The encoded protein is CASTRDRGSYTF.

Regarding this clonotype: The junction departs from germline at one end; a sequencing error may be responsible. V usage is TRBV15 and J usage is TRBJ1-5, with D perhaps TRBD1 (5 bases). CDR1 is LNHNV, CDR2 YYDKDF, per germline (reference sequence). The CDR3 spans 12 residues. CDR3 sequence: CATKGKNQPQHF. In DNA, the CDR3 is TGTGCTACCAAGGGGAAAAATCAGCCCCAGCATTTT. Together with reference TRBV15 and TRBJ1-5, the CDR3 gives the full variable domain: DAMVIQNPRYQVTQFGKPVTLSCSQTLNHNVMYWYQQKSSQAPKLLFHYYDKDFNNEADTPDNFQSRRPNTSFCFLDIRSPGLGDTAMYLCATKGKNQPQHFGDGTRLSIL.

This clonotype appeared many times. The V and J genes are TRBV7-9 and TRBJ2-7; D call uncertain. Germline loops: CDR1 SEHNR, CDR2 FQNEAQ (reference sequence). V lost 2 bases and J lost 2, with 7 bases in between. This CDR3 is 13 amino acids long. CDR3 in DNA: TGTGCCAGCAGCTTAAGTCAGGCCTACGAGCAGTACTTC. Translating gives CASSLSQAYEQYF.